This T cell receptor (beta chain) appears in the sequencing data of a study of shared clonotypes between healthy human individuals. Study overall: Those who served as donors were two women and a few men between the ages of 18 and 49. CD8 memory received one plate per donor, CD8 naive two, CD4 memory three and CD4 naive three.

V lost 3 bases to trimming and J lost 2 bases, with 23 bases between them. Germline assignment: CDR1 SGDLS and CDR2 YYNGEE. The CDR3 loop spans 18 amino acids. Some clones are missing from TCRdb's copy, which holds only in-frame ones; the method was immunoSEQ multiplex PCR. The profile covers approximately 640,000 clones, with more than 70% appearing a single time and about 2% taken by the ten largest. This chain uses TRBV9 with TRBJ1-1, with D uncertain. Material for sequencing was memory CD4+ T cells sorted from blood. Subset here: CD45RA-negative fraction. This TCR was recovered from a woman aged 25 to 39 in good health. In DNA form, the CDR3 reads TGTGCCAGCAGCGCCCTCGACACCATCGGGAATACTAACACTGAAGCTTTCTTT. Its protein product is CASSALDTIGNTNTEAFF.